A selection of T cell receptor beta chains follows, all from one sample in a study of blood T cell repertoires in COVID-19. Here immunoSEQ multiplex PCR was the method, and the copy in TCRdb shows in-frame clones only, minus some. Of about 250,000 clones listed, about 85% are singletons. Specimen: peripheral blood. Receptors were obtained from a man younger than 30 with active or convalescent COVID-19. Both conserved end residues are trimmed from each CDR3. A D gene is named only where the DNA matches it firmly.

V: TRBV7-2
D: .
J: TRBJ2-2
CDR3: ASSPRGTRELF

V: TRBV7-8
D: .
J: TRBJ2-1
CDR3: ASSIIRGIEQF

V: TRBV28
D: TRBD1
J: TRBJ2-7
CDR3: ASSPRGQGATYEQY

V: TRBV25-1
D: TRBD1
J: TRBJ1-1
CDR3: ASSPRDRGREGAF

V: TRBV13
D: TRBD2
J: TRBJ2-1
CDR3: ASSLAPAGVVGGEQF

V: TRBV27
D: TRBD2
J: TRBJ2-7
CDR3: ASSLTLAGSYEQY

V: TRBV10-1
D: .
J: TRBJ1-1
CDR3: ASSDLWTLSGYTEAF

V: TRBV10-3
D: TRBD2
J: TRBJ2-5
CDR3: AISDRGGSGETQY

V: TRBV21-1
D: .
J: TRBJ1-5
CDR3: ASIKGTGWIQPQH

V: TRBV5-1
D: TRBD1
J: TRBJ2-3
CDR3: ASSSLTGNTDTQY

V: TRBV5-5
D: .
J: TRBJ2-1
CDR3: ASSLDSSYNEQF

V: TRBV20-1
D: .
J: TRBJ2-3
CDR3: SASTRGSTDTQY

V: TRBV7-9
D: TRBD2
J: TRBJ2-1
CDR3: ASCPGGGARGNEQF

V: TRBV29-1
D: .
J: TRBJ1-2
CDR3: SVVRDLNYGYT

V: TRBV6-5
D: .
J: TRBJ1-1
CDR3: ASSYSSGQNTEAF

V: TRBV5-6
D: TRBD1
J: TRBJ1-2
CDR3: ASIMTGELLYGYT

V: TRBV4-3
D: TRBD2
J: TRBJ2-1
CDR3: ASSQRLAGDNEQF

V: TRBV30
D: .
J: TRBJ1-4
CDR3: AWSVEGVNEKLF

V: TRBV28
D: .
J: TRBJ2-1
CDR3: ASSQLSEGNEQF

V: TRBV7-9
D: .
J: TRBJ2-3
CDR3: ASLPSGTDTQY

V: TRBV28
D: .
J: TRBJ1-2
CDR3: ASSFSGVGGYT

V: TRBV6-4
D: .
J: TRBJ2-1
CDR3: ASSAGTQREQF

V: TRBV9
D: TRBD2
J: TRBJ2-1
CDR3: ASTGTSYNEQF

V: TRBV6-5
D: .
J: TRBJ1-4
CDR3: ASSPDRPNNEKLF

V: TRBV6-5
D: TRBD2
J: TRBJ2-7
CDR3: ASSFTSGRVSYEQY

V: TRBV12-3/TRBV12-4
D: .
J: TRBJ2-1
CDR3: ASSFQKQLQF

V: TRBV12-3/TRBV12-4
D: .
J: TRBJ1-1
CDR3: ASSGSPGNEAF

V: TRBV9
D: .
J: TRBJ1-3
CDR3: ASSVAGSSGNTIY

V: TRBV5-1
D: .
J: TRBJ2-3
CDR3: ASRSEGTDTQY

V: TRBV3-1/TRBV3-2
D: TRBD1
J: TRBJ2-3
CDR3: ASSEGTGGFDTQY

V: TRBV10-3
D: TRBD2
J: TRBJ2-3
CDR3: AISDRTSGGTDTQY

V: TRBV5-1
D: .
J: TRBJ2-1
CDR3: ASSPQGGVYNEQF

V: TRBV28
D: TRBD1
J: TRBJ2-7
CDR3: ASIGQGAYEQY

V: TRBV23-1
D: .
J: TRBJ2-7
CDR3: ATPRGGFVSYEQY

V: TRBV13
D: .
J: TRBJ1-1
CDR3: ASSLTLNTEAF

V: TRBV11-2
D: .
J: TRBJ2-2
CDR3: ASSNSVNTGELF

V: TRBV12-3/TRBV12-4
D: TRBD1
J: TRBJ2-7
CDR3: ASSLKQGWEQY

V: TRBV5-1
D: .
J: TRBJ1-6
CDR3: ASTPDRGGYSPLH

V: TRBV29-1
D: TRBD2
J: TRBJ2-5
CDR3: SVVLAGGRKETQY

V: TRBV6-5
D: TRBD2
J: TRBJ2-1
CDR3: ASRLAGGPGDEQF

V: TRBV19
D: TRBD1
J: TRBJ1-5
CDR3: ASSATPGQINQPQH

V: TRBV5-1
D: TRBD1
J: TRBJ1-1
CDR3: ASSLPQGAEAF

V: TRBV27
D: TRBD2
J: TRBJ2-4
CDR3: ASRPWGEGDKNIQY

V: TRBV7-9
D: .
J: TRBJ1-2
CDR3: ASSLDVTGWRYGYT

V: TRBV27
D: TRBD1
J: TRBJ2-2
CDR3: ASSHPTGSGLAGELF

V: TRBV6-6
D: TRBD1
J: TRBJ1-4
CDR3: ASSQQGAANEKLF

V: TRBV7-9
D: TRBD1
J: TRBJ1-1
CDR3: ASSAPRDREAMNTEAF

V: TRBV13
D: .
J: TRBJ2-1
CDR3: ASSLDSDPYNEQF

V: TRBV7-9
D: TRBD2
J: TRBJ2-3
CDR3: ASSLAMAGGADTQY

V: TRBV28
D: .
J: TRBJ1-5
CDR3: ASSQNSNQPQH

V: TRBV28
D: .
J: TRBJ2-7
CDR3: ASSYGQARSYEQY

V: TRBV30
D: TRBD1
J: TRBJ1-2
CDR3: AWTGTANYGYT

V: TRBV28
D: .
J: TRBJ1-2
CDR3: ASSFRGYGYT

V: TRBV19
D: TRBD2
J: TRBJ2-1
CDR3: ASSIDRAGGRNEQF

V: TRBV28
D: .
J: TRBJ2-6
CDR3: ASSKTYSGANVLT

V: TRBV6-1
D: .
J: TRBJ1-2
CDR3: ASSEGRTSRVRGYT

V: TRBV28
D: .
J: TRBJ1-1
CDR3: ASSLGTWGAEAF

V: TRBV6-4
D: .
J: TRBJ2-2
CDR3: ASRPYSDTGELF

V: TRBV11-2
D: TRBD1
J: TRBJ1-1
CDR3: ASTQIRGARDAAF

V: TRBV9
D: TRBD1
J: TRBJ2-5
CDR3: ASSLNRGEQETQY